The entry that follows covers one T cell receptor beta chain sequence. This entry comes from a study of shared clonotypes between healthy human individuals. The germline V gene has CDR1 MNHEY and CDR2 SMNVEV (reference sequence). The V gene lost 5 bases and the J gene lost 3 bases, with 14 bases spanning the gap. The CDR3 runs 15 residues. Here immunoSEQ multiplex PCR was the method, and the copy in TCRdb shows in-frame clones only, minus some. The sample gives around 500,000 clones, 79% of which show up once; approximately 12% is in the top ten. Those who donated were healthy HIV-negative adults, with no recent acute infections or vaccinations reported. There were only Caucasian adults among the donors, and all lived in Nashville, Tennessee.

This chain connects TRBV27 to TRBJ2-1; tentative D call: TRBD2 (5 bases). The source material was PBMCs. The TCR was taken from a woman in her thirties or forties in good health. Some clones in this sample may be carry-over from other donors' samples. CDR3 residues: CASSLQRTLYNEQFF. CDR3 sequence (DNA): TGTGCCAGCAGTCTACAGCGGACCCTCTACAATGAGCAGTTCTTC.